The entry below gives a single TCR beta chain sequence along with its context. Its antigen specificity is not known. One base away there is no much larger clone; base qualities are not given. Additional DNA sequences in this sample encode the identical CDR3. Using the deep immunoSEQ assay, multiplex PCR amplified TCR CDR3 regions from genomic DNA. Extracted genomic DNA from each cell subset was spread evenly across all wells of several immunoSEQ 96-well plates, with each plate serving as a replicate. For sorted subsets, each replicate PCR was loaded with around 220 ng genomic DNA, equivalent to approximately 27,000 T cell genomes. Purified libraries were measured with a Qubit 3.0 fluorometer, size-checked on a Bioanalyzer 2100, and measured again with the KAPA Library Quantification kit. Every immunoSEQ 96-well plate was sequenced on a dedicated single-read 150-cycle Illumina NextSeq 550 flow cell. In the paper's pipeline: The immunoSEQ output contained only junctional sequences without quality scores, so filtering could not match that applied to full-length reads. Sequences were annotated with PyIR, a Python wrapper for IgBLAST v1.9, using IMGT germline references to assign V/J genes and CDR3. Any read was removed if the V/J assignment was weak (E-value above 1e-6), the CDR3 was missing, or the read contained stop codons, out-of-frame junctions, or ambiguous translated residues. V3J clonotypes were defined by identical inferred V gene, J gene, and CDR3 amino acid sequence. Percentage overlap between repertoires was calculated by dividing the number of shared unique clonotypes by the size of the smaller repertoire. Three approaches were used to assess repertoire richness: RTK rarefaction, the Chao1 estimator, and Recon v2.1 estimates of unobserved clonotypes. For all TCRbeta clonotypes obtained by the gDNA method from a handful of donors, generation probabilities were computed with OLGA. TCRdb carries this immuneACCESS record with in-frame sequences only. Its versions omit some clonotypes, under half of them owing to an unresolved V gene in the studies checked, with the rest unexplained. The DNA gave D and trimming, while V, J and clone size come from that table. The sample yields millions of clones; 90% to 95% were counted once. Jointly, the top ten make up roughly 0.13% of the sample.

The donors were healthy, HIV-negative adults with no recently reported acute infections or vaccinations. Only Caucasian adults living in Nashville, Tennessee, USA were represented among the donors. CD4+ T cells were enriched by magnetic negative selection, after which naive cells were positively selected on CD45RA and the negative fraction was taken as the memory subset. Blood was collected by leukapheresis, and PBMCs were isolated by Ficoll-Histopaque density gradient centrifugation and then cryopreserved in liquid nitrogen vapor phase. Analytical flow cytometry was used to check the purity and quantity of each magnetically sorted T cell population. From each sorted fraction, genomic DNA was isolated and quantified by UV absorbance on a Nanodrop 2000c. These data originate in a study of shared clonotypes between healthy human individuals (TCRdb year 2020). Regarding the study in general: Three men and a couple of women, aged 18 to 49 years, made up the cohort. Between about 0.8 and 8.9 billion PBMCs per donor were obtained by leukapheresis. Blood TCR repertoires of about five healthy adults were deeply sequenced to estimate repertoire size and the extent of clonotype sharing between individuals. Different laboratories and diverse techniques were used to prepare libraries and sequence TCR repertoires, to increase sequencing depth and limit assay-specific biases. For each donor, CD4 naive and CD4 memory were each run on three plates, CD8 naive on two plates, and CD8 memory on one plate. Overall results and qualifications from the work: Estimated clonotype richness was generally larger for naive than for memory subsets. Across four donors, approximately 4.6% of naive CD4, 3% to 4% of naive CD8, about 2.3% of memory CD4, and 0.4% of memory CD8 clonotypes were shared. Based on pairwise subsampling, the degree of clonotype sharing among donors was expected to be affected by sequencing depth. Compared with non-shared clonotypes, clonotypes shared by all four sorted-subset donors had higher generation probabilities. Rarefaction of sorted-subset datasets indicated incomplete sequencing despite the large sequencing depth. Because the study included only a small number of donors, the genetic and exposure-history diversity represented was limited. Only blood was sampled, and tissue TCR repertoires likely differ from those in blood.

Per the germline V gene, MDHEN is the CDR1 and SYDVKM is the CDR2. The CDR3 contains 15 residues, cysteine and phenylalanine counted. The retained sequence is limited to the CDR3, 45 bases, with the frame set at the first base. V is cut by 1 base and J by 4 bases, and the space between the germline ends is 8 bases. Sequencing input: naive CD4+ T cells sorted from blood. This specimen's cell subset or site label, per the study, means: CD45RA+ positively selected. This TCR was sampled from a man aged 18 to 30 in good health. The chain couples TRBV28 to TRBJ2-6, with no confident D gene call. The DNA reads as follows: TGTGCCAGCAGTTTATCCGGGTTCGGGGCCAACGTCCTGACTTTC. Translated, it gives CASSLSGFGANVLTF. Here the CDR3 is joined to the reference TRBV28 and TRBJ2-6 genes, and the full variable domain is: DVKVTQSSRYLVKRTGEKVFLECVQDMDHENMFWYRQDPGLGLRLIYFSYDVKMKEKGDIPEGYSVSREKKERFSLILESASTNQTSMYLCASSLSGFGANVLTFGAGSRLTVL.